The 24 T cell receptor beta chains below come from one sample, sequenced in a study of OX40 agonist ivuxolimab in advanced cancers. Libraries were prepared by immunoSEQ multiplex PCR; TCRdb keeps only in-frame clonotypes and omits some of them. The sample shows 70,000 to 95,000 clones, approximately 81% of them seen only once. The input for sequencing was CD4+ or CD8+ T cells sorted from blood, taken in a trial of the OX40 agonist ivuxolimab. The receptors derive from an adult with an advanced solid tumor such as melanoma, head and neck, liver or kidney cancer.

This clone appeared a single time. This chain links TRBV5-8 with TRBJ1-3; D is undetermined. V was shortened by 2 bases and J by 4 bases, with 7 bases between the two germline ends. This CDR3 region has 13 residues. Germline V gene data show CDR1 as SGHTS and CDR2 as YDEGEE. This CDR3 is CASSFISGNTIYF. The DNA for the CDR3 is TGTGCCAGCAGCTTCATCTCGGGAAACACCATATATTTT.

The V gene is TRBV15, the J gene TRBJ2-3; tentative D call: TRBD2 (6 bases). This CDR3 spans 19 amino acids. The V gene lost 4 bases and the J gene lost 5 bases, with 28 bases spanning the gap. Germline loops: CDR1 LNHNV, CDR2 YYDKDF (reference sequence). DNA of the CDR3: TGTGCCACCAGCACGTTAAATCCGGGACTCTCCGGAAGGGGAGATACGCAGTATTTT. Amino acids: CATSTLNPGLSGRGDTQYF. The entire variable domain, with the rest obtained from reference TRBV15 and TRBJ2-3, is as follows: DAMVIQNPRYQVTQFGKPVTLSCSQTLNHNVMYWYQQKSSQAPKLLFHYYDKDFNNEADTPDNFQSRRPNTSFCFLDIRSPGLGDTAMYLCATSTLNPGLSGRGDTQYFGPGTRLTVL.

The J gene is TRBJ1-2, the V gene TRBV4-3; TRBD1 aligns across 10 bases. The CDR3 extends over 16 amino acids. Trimming removed 0 bases from V and 8 bases from J; junction bases left unmatched: 9. CDR1 and CDR2 from the germline V gene are LGHNA and YSLEER. The CDR3 DNA reads as TGCGCCAGCAGCCAAGATCCATCCGGGACAGGGGTGGGCTACACCTTC. Translating it yields CASSQDPSGTGVGYTF.

This chain links TRBV29-1 with TRBJ1-2, with no clear D. The germline V gene encodes CDR1 SQVTM and CDR2 ANQGSEA. The length of the CDR3 is 11 residues. Deletions cut 4 bases from V and 5 bases from J, with 8 bases between. The CDR3 protein is CSVAEHYGYTF. CDR3 nucleotide sequence: TGCAGCGTTGCGGAGCATTATGGCTACACCTTC.

The rearrangement uses TRBV19 and TRBJ1-5, with D unclear. Trimming cost V 5 bases and J 3 bases, with 14 bases left between them. The CDR3 spans 15 residues. Germline V gene data show CDR1 as LNHDA and CDR2 as SQIVND (reference sequence). The CDR3 DNA reads TGTGCCAGTAGTTCTGTGGAGGCGGACAATCAGCCCCAGCATTTT. It encodes CASSSVEADNQPQHF.

The chain uses TRBV9 and TRBJ2-2; possibly TRBD2 for D (6 bases). V lost 0 bases to trimming and J lost 5 bases, with 11 bases between them. CDR1 is SGDLS and CDR2 is YYNGEE in the germline V gene. The CDR3 runs to 15 residues. Written as DNA, the CDR3 is TGTGCCAGCAGCGTAGGTGGTCGGGGGACCGGGGAGCTGTTTTTT. Its protein is CASSVGGRGTGELFF.

The CDR3 protein is CASSDRSGWLMNTEAFF. The CDR3 DNA reads TGTGCCAGCAGCGATAGGTCGGGGTGGTTGATGAACACTGAAGCTTTCTTT. The chain joins TRBV5-6 to TRBJ1-1; D remains ambiguous. The CDR3 length is 17 residues. V lost 4 bases and J lost 0, with 19 bases in between. CDR1 and CDR2 from the germline V gene are SGHDT and YYEEEE.

This clone showed up just once. This rearrangement joins TRBV2 to TRBJ2-3; 8 bases are a match to TRBD1. The CDR3 totals 15 residues. J was trimmed by 2 bases and V by 7 bases; bases with no gene match: 8. CDR1 is SNHLY and CDR2 is FYNNEI in the germline V gene. As DNA, the CDR3 is TGTGCCAGCAACGGACAGGGTCCGTCCACAGATACGCAGTATTTT. Its translation is CASNGQGPSTDTQYF.

The V and J genes are TRBV6-6 and TRBJ1-1; D may be TRBD1 (6 bases). The V end lost 2 bases, the J end lost 1 base, and 8 bases lay between the germline ends. CDR1 and CDR2 (germline): MNHNY, SVGAGI (reference sequence). This CDR3 region has 14 residues. The CDR3 bases are TGTGCCAGCAGTTACCAAGGGGGGAACACTGAAGCTTTCTTT. This codes for CASSYQGGNTEAFF.

The chain recombines TRBV4-3 with TRBJ1-5, with TRBD1 matching over 12 bases. The CDR3 has 16 amino acids. V shed 4 bases, J shed 7 bases, and the junction held 8 bases outside the gene matches. Germline V gene sequence: CDR1 LGHNA, CDR2 YSLEER. CDR3 residues: CASSPGTGGEVQPQHF. The CDR3 nucleotides read TGCGCCAGCAGCCCTGGGACAGGGGGCGAAGTACAGCCCCAGCATTTT.

Details on this clone: Sequence at one end of the junction differs from germline and may be a read error. This chain uses TRBV5-1 with TRBJ1-1, with no clear D. The germline gives CDR1 SGHRS, CDR2 YFSETQ. The CDR3 has 15 amino acids. The CDR3 is CASTLNDGGLTEAFF. The CDR3 coding sequence is TGCGCCAGCACCTTGAATGATGGAGGGCTCACTGAAGCTTTCTTT. Variable domain in full (rest from reference TRBV5-1 and TRBJ1-1): KAGVTQTPRYLIKTRGQQVTLSCSPISGHRSVSWYQQTPGQGLQFLFEYFSETQRNKGNFPGRFSGRQFSNSRSEMNVSTLELGDSALYLCASTLNDGGLTEAFFGQGTRLTVV.

This clone was seen a single time. This chain connects TRBV5-6 to TRBJ1-2, with a weak D call TRBD1 (5 bases). Per the germline V gene, CDR1 is SGHDT and CDR2 is YYEEEE. Trimming took 0 bases from V and 4 from J, leaving 19 bases between them. The CDR3 is 17 residues long. In DNA form, the CDR3 reads TGTGCCAGCAGCTTGGGGGGGAGACAGTTGGGACCCTATGGCTACACCTTC. It is translated as CASSLGGRQLGPYGYTF.

For the CDR3, the DNA is TGCGCCAGCAGCCAAGTAGGACCGCAAACCAACTATGGCTACACCTTC. This gives the protein CASSQVGPQTNYGYTF. The genes are TRBV4-3 and TRBJ1-2, with D unclear. The CDR3 sequence is 16 residues long. CDR1 LGHNA and CDR2 YSLEER come from the germline V gene. The V gene lost 1 base and the J gene lost 2 bases, with 14 bases spanning the gap.

The chain couples TRBV19 to TRBJ2-2; D is unresolved. This CDR3 has 16 residues. The V end was cut by 5 bases, the J end by 4 bases, with 17 bases between. Germline assignment: CDR1 LNHDA and CDR2 SQIVND (reference sequence). The CDR3 sequence: CASSPWTVRGTGELFF. As DNA, the CDR3 is TGTGCCAGTAGTCCCTGGACGGTGAGAGGCACCGGGGAGCTGTTTTTT. The complete variable domain, with remaining parts taken from reference TRBV19 and TRBJ2-2, reads DGGITQSPKYLFRKEGQNVTLSCEQNLNHDAMYWYRQDPGQGLRLIYYSQIVNDFQKGDIAEGYSVSREKKESFPLTVTSAQKNPTAFYLCASSPWTVRGTGELFFGEGSRLTVL.

This chain uses TRBV7-9 with TRBJ1-5, with TRBD1 identical over 7 bases. V lost 5 bases to trimming and J lost 5 bases; unmatched junction nucleotides: 12. The CDR3 contains 16 residues. Germline lookup yields CDR1 SEHNR and CDR2 FQNEAQ (reference sequence). CDR3 amino acids: CASSRETGVEDQPQHF. The CDR3 DNA follows: TGTGCCAGCAGCCGGGAAACAGGGGTAGAGGATCAGCCCCAGCATTTT.

V is TRBV29-1 and J is TRBJ1-1; D might be TRBD1 (6 bases). Germline loops: CDR1 SQVTM, CDR2 ANQGSEA. Trimming shortened V by 2 bases and J by 7 bases, and 20 bases separated the two germline ends. The CDR3 length is 15 residues. This CDR3 reads CSVEYPGTLPLEAFF. The CDR3 coding sequence is TGCAGCGTTGAATACCCAGGGACACTTCCCCTTGAAGCTTTCTTT. The variable domain in full, completed from reference TRBV29-1 and TRBJ1-1, reads SAVISQKPSRDICQRGTSLTIQCQVDSQVTMMFWYRQQPGQSLTLIATANQGSEATYESGFVIDKFPISRPNLTFSTLTVSNMSPEDSSIYLCSVEYPGTLPLEAFFGQGTRLTVV.

This chain connects TRBV9 to TRBJ2-7; 8 positions match TRBD1. CDR1 is SGDLS, CDR2 YYNGEE, per germline. The CDR3 contains 19 residues. Losses at the gene ends were 4 bases for V and 0 bases for J; bases not matched to a gene: 18. The CDR3 protein is CASSLTAGTGARPSYEQYV. The CDR3 nucleotides read TGTGCCAGCAGCCTTACCGCCGGGACAGGCGCCCGTCCCTCCTACGAGCAGTACGTC.

The chain employs TRBV7-2 and TRBJ2-1; no definite D call. This CDR3 has 15 residues. The V and J ends lost 5 bases and 1 base respectively, with 12 bases between them. Per germline, CDR1 SGHTA and CDR2 FQGNSA. The CDR3 nucleotides read TGTGCCAGCAGCCCCCAGGCAGATTCCTACAATGAGCAGTTCTTC. Its protein product is CASSPQADSYNEQFF.

The J gene is TRBJ2-3, the V gene TRBV28; D may correspond to TRBD1 or TRBD2 (5 bases each). This CDR3 is 15 amino acids long. Germline CDR1 reads MDHEN; CDR2 reads SYDVKM. V gave up 3 bases and J gave up 2 bases, with 12 bases separating them. The CDR3 bases are TGTGCCAGCAGTTTGGGACCGGATCTCACAGATACGCAGTATTTT. This gives the protein CASSLGPDLTDTQYF.

The rearrangement joins TRBV10-3 to TRBJ1-6; possibly TRBD1 for D (5 bases). Germline lookup yields CDR1 ENHRY and CDR2 SYGVKD. This CDR3 has 13 residues. Trimming cost V 10 bases and J 4 bases, with 11 bases left between them. CDR3 region: CATTQGYNSPLHF. DNA of the CDR3: TGTGCCACCACGCAGGGATATAATTCACCCCTCCACTTT.

The chain carries TRBV10-2 and TRBJ2-1; 12 positions match TRBD2. The ends lost 2 bases at V and 9 bases at J; junction bases unmatched: 8. The germline V gene has CDR1 WSHSY and CDR2 SAAADI. The CDR3 length is 16 residues. The CDR3 sequence is CASSEAGTSGRIEQFF. The CDR3 DNA follows: TGCGCCAGCAGTGAGGCCGGGACTAGCGGGCGGATTGAGCAGTTCTTC.

V and J are TRBV6-5 and TRBJ2-6; D unresolved. CDR3 length equals 13 residues. Between the trimmed V and J ends, which lost 7 bases and 1 base, there was a span of 5 bases. The germline V gene has CDR1 MNHEY and CDR2 SVGAGI. CDR3: CASTRSGANVLTF. CDR3 coding DNA: TGTGCCAGCACACGGTCTGGGGCCAACGTCCTGACTTTC.

The chain combines TRBV28 with TRBJ1-2, with D possibly matching TRBD1 (6 bases). CDR3 length: 15 residues. Between the trimmed V and J ends, which lost 6 bases and 5 bases, there was a span of 19 bases. Germline values: CDR1 MDHEN, CDR2 SYDVKM. For the CDR3, the DNA is TGTGCCAGCAGACCCCCAGGGACACTAAGATATGGCTACACCTTC. Translating gives CASRPPGTLRYGYTF.

The CDR3 here is CASSLVGVANQPQHF. For the CDR3, the DNA is TGTGCCAGCAGCTTAGTAGGGGTCGCCAATCAGCCCCAGCATTTT. The chain employs TRBV7-2 and TRBJ1-5; perhaps TRBD1 as D (5 bases). The CDR3 totals 15 residues. The V gene lost 1 base and the J gene lost 3 bases, with 10 bases spanning the gap. Germline V gives CDR1 SGHTA, CDR2 FQGNSA.